A single sample is the source of the 8 T cell receptor beta chains below, sequenced in a study of shared T cell receptors in the human thymus (dated by TCRdb to about 2021). Library preparation was by the immunoSEQ multiplex PCR assay. TCRdb mirrors the immuneACCESS table, restricted to in-frame sequences. Some clones are absent from its copies; in checked studies, under half trace to an unresolved V gene, and the reason for the others is unknown. This sample has some 700,000 clones in its table, and 75% to 90% of those were observed once. The ten largest clones take up over 0.008% of the sample. The sample also formed part of further work on human thymus T cells.

The sequencing input was thymocytes. These receptors came from a girl in the first two years of life with a congenital heart defect. Donor details come from another sample of the same person, matched by shared clones.

This rearrangement joins TRBV11-1 to TRBJ2-1; no clear D gene. Trimming left V 1 base short and J 0 bases short, with 7 bases between. The length of the CDR3 is 15 residues. Germline V gives CDR1 SGHAT, CDR2 FQDESV (reference sequence). CDR3 coding DNA: TGTGCCAGCAGCTTAGAGGCGGTCTCCTACAATGAGCAGTTCTTC. Its protein product is CASSLEAVSYNEQFF.

The chain uses TRBV5-6 and TRBJ1-1; 7 nucleotides align to TRBD1. V shed 0 bases, J shed 7 bases, and the junction held 3 bases outside the gene matches. The CDR3 runs to 13 residues. CDR1 SGHDT and CDR2 YYEEEE come from the germline V gene. The CDR3 DNA reads TGTGCCAGCAGCTTGGCGACAGGGTTTGAAGCTTTCTTT. Translating gives CASSLATGFEAFF.

The chain carries TRBV5-6 and TRBJ1-1; TRBD1 aligns across 8 bases. CDR3 length: 12 amino acids. Germline CDR1 is SGHDT and CDR2 is YYEEEE. J gave up 10 bases and V 4 bases, and 6 bases lay outside the gene matches. The CDR3 sequence is CASSAPGGSAFF. In DNA form, the CDR3 reads TGTGCCAGCAGCGCGCCAGGGGGCTCAGCTTTCTTT.

The V gene is TRBV25-1, the J gene TRBJ1-2; 7 bases align to TRBD1. J gave up 8 bases and V 4 bases, and 7 bases lay outside the gene matches. Per germline, CDR1 MGHDK and CDR2 SYGVNS. This CDR3 comprises 13 residues. The CDR3 DNA sequence: TGTGCCAGCAGTGCCGAACAGGGGCAAGGCTACACCTTC. Translated, it gives CASSAEQGQGYTF.

CDR3 region: CASSLGQGAGSPLHF. The CDR3 DNA reads TGTGCCAGCAGCTTAGGACAGGGGGCTGGTTCACCCCTCCACTTT. The chain carries TRBV7-2 and TRBJ1-6, with 10 positions matching TRBD1. CDR1 is SGHTA and CDR2 is FQGNSA in the germline V gene. Germline trimming cut 1 base from V and 9 bases from J; bases unmatched to any gene: 3. The CDR3 has 15 amino acids.

J is TRBJ2-7 and V is TRBV5-5, with a tentative D call TRBD1 (6 bases). CDR1 SGHKS and CDR2 YYEKEE come from the germline V gene (reference sequence). The CDR3 length is 15 residues. V was clipped by 0 bases and J by 2 bases, with 12 bases between them. The CDR3 loop is CASSLDRVYAYEQYF. The DNA for the CDR3 is TGTGCCAGCAGCTTGGACAGGGTTTACGCCTACGAGCAGTACTTC.

V and J are TRBV4-3 and TRBJ2-1; D might be TRBD1 (5 bases). V lost 4 bases and J 4 bases, leaving 11 bases between the germline ends. This CDR3 comprises 14 residues. From germline, CDR1 is LGHNA and CDR2 YSLEER. This chain's CDR3 is CASSRQQEYNEQFF. The DNA of the CDR3 is TGCGCCAGCAGCCGACAACAGGAATACAATGAGCAGTTCTTC.

This clone was picked up one time. The chain has TRBV5-4 and TRBJ2-2, with 7 positions matching TRBD1. The V gene end was trimmed by 2 bases and the J gene end by 2 bases; junction bases not matched to a gene: 6. Germline V CDR1 and CDR2: SGHNT, YYREEE (reference sequence). The CDR3 extends over 16 amino acids. Written as DNA, the CDR3 is TGTGCCAGCAGCTTTGCAGGACAGGACAACACCGGGGAGCTGTTTTTT. Protein product: CASSFAGQDNTGELFF.